This T cell receptor (beta chain) was recorded in a study of regulatory T cells in long-lasting Graves disease (dated by TCRdb to the early 2020s). For the study in its entirety: Patients with newly diagnosed Graves' disease had been on antithyroid drugs for under 3 months. This study used TCR sequencing and RNA sequencing of peripheral blood to compare persistent Graves' disease patients against newly diagnosed Graves' disease patients. The study was registered as a clinical trial and conducted in China. A total of roughly 35 samples underwent TCR sequencing: roughly 13 from persistent and approximately 20 from newly diagnosed Graves' disease patients.

The sample's time point, from its label and the paper: newly diagnosed GD, antithyroid drugs for less than 3 months. For both TCR sequencing and RNA sequencing, RNA was extracted from PBMCs using TRIzol. The diagnosis of Graves' disease was made according to American Thyroid Association guidelines. Patients were recruited from an endocrinology department in Xi'an, China. Each patient gave roughly 8.4 milliliters of peripheral blood, collected in an EDTA anticoagulant tube. PBMCs were isolated by Ficoll Paque Plus density gradient separation without further T cell sorting. An Agilent 2100 Bioanalyzer and agarose gel were used to check RNA quality, while a NanoDrop 2000 measured RNA concentration. Receptor libraries were prepared by multiplex PCR. Reads for this sample came from an Illumina HiSeq 4000. CDR3 regions were amplified by Arm-PCR with iRepertoire HTBI primers to construct TCR beta libraries. Before sequencing, the PCR products went through gel purification. From the authors' description of their analysis: Gene usage analysis of CDR3 amino acid clonotypes relied on the approximately 62 TRBV and around 13 TRBJ segments identified across samples. COPE and FqMerger were used to merge filtered high-quality paired reads into contigs. BLAST was used to align contigs to IMGT TRBV, TRBD and TRBJ reference genes, with CDR3 defined following IMGT. Any clonotype with a frequency above 0.1% was classified as a highly expanded clone. Repertoire diversity was measured by Shannon entropy, and V-J evenness by the Gini coefficient. A clonotype was considered public if more than one individual shared it. The public reads were reprocessed in TCRdb via fastp at Q25 and MiXCR, keeping in-frame beta chains. Every distinct CDR3 protein forms one entry, paired with its most common genes and DNA. It is TCRdb's table, rather than the study itself, that gives the V and J calls and clone size. The sample contains 400,000 to 500,000 distinct CDR3 sequences, 14% to 15% of them found a single time. The ten largest clones represent about 8% of the sample.

This clonotype was seen repeatedly, ten times or more. There is no known antigen for this receptor. The junction departs from the called germline gene at one end, perhaps through a read error. Measured from the cysteine to the phenylalanine, the CDR3 is 15 residues long. Only CDR3 DNA is held: 45 bases, read in frame from base 1. Per the germline V gene, SQVTM is the CDR1 and ANQGSEA is the CDR2. The full study reports these points: Only the TCR beta chain was sequenced and analyzed. Peripheral blood alone was examined, since thyroid tissue, which constituted the primary lesion, could not be accessed. Preferential use of TRBV28, TRBJ1-2 and TRBJ2-5 was observed in persistent disease, whereas TRBV20-1 and TRBJ2-1 were favored in newly diagnosed disease. Persistent Graves' disease patients showed lower TCR Shannon entropy and fewer highly expanded clones than newly diagnosed patients, suggesting clonal expansion. A larger number of public clonotypes was shared among persistent patients (around 2,500) than among newly diagnosed patients (over 850). As a limitation, the authors acknowledged that the small sample size may reduce accuracy.

The same sample was also studied in work on T cells in Graves' hyperthyroidism and ophthalmopathy. Per that second paper: Graves' hyperthyroidism was defined as stable when no progression to ophthalmopathy occurred over 18 months of follow-up. Hyperthyroidism patients were newly diagnosed, with disease duration under 2 months, and aged 18 to 65 years. The study excluded patients with uncontrolled infections, other autoimmune diseases, pregnancy or lactation. Diagnoses were established on the basis of clinical symptoms, serum thyroxine and TRAb, thyroid ultrasound, and orbital computed tomography. For the first round of RT-PCR on the TCR CDR3, the HTBI primer set was used together with the Qiagen OneStep RT-PCR kit. Blood samples also contained most of the expanded thyroid clonotypes (frequency above 0.001), which suggests that blood repertoires may reflect thyroid immune responses. A model built on a 13 V-J signature distinguished ophthalmopathy from stable hyperthyroidism, reaching 85% to 90% sensitivity and under 84% specificity in cross-validation and 80%/75% in testing. In validation, the model predicted progression to ophthalmopathy with approximately 69% sensitivity and about 72% specificity, a median of 6.5 months before onset. To identify distinguishing TCR V-J signatures, a discovery cohort of 95 to 100 patients was used, comprising fewer than 45 with Graves' ophthalmopathy and around 60 with stable Graves' hyperthyroidism. Prospective prediction of ophthalmopathy was tested in an independent validation cohort of approximately 18 hyperthyroidism patients and around 16 patients who later progressed to ophthalmopathy. The 95 to 100 discovery patients were randomly split 7:3 into training and test sets. In roughly six Graves' hyperthyroidism patients, the study also compared T-cell repertoires from thyroid tissue with T-cell repertoires from blood. After blood sampling, hyperthyroidism patients were treated with methimazole at a starting dose of 30 mg daily, and ophthalmopathy patients were treated with high-dose intravenous methylprednisolone. The libraries were constructed in a second round of multiplex PCR and then size-selected and purified. The libraries were sequenced on an Illumina HiSeq2000 using paired-end 100 bp reads. SOAPnuke was used to process the raw data, throwing out any read that contained adapters or uncalled bases, had a mean Phred below 15, or lacked an exact constant-primer or identifier match. High-quality paired reads were merged using COPE v1.2.5, and each unique nucleotide sequence was defined as a clonotype. MiTCR v1.1 was used to align the clonotypes against IMGT TRBV, TRBD and TRBJ reference segments. The analysis included only V-J combinations with a frequency above 0.0001, which together covered around 99% of the repertoires. The TCS score was defined as F50 (clonal expansion) divided by E x V (chaos), with BLOSUM62-based TCRdist calculated between CDR3 peptides within each V-J. Welch's t-statistics and random forest reduced 500 to 550 V-J features to roughly 13, which were used in a naive Bayes classifier (R e1071). No statistical method was used to set the sample size in advance, and investigators knew the group allocation. The paper reports TCR Vbeta CDR3 sequencing of some 140 peripheral blood samples: over 40 ophthalmopathy, 70 to 85 hyperthyroidism and around 17 progressor patients.

The sequences come from peripheral blood mononuclear cells (PBMCs), collected at new diagnosis, from a patient treated with antithyroid drugs. This TCR was sampled from a woman in her thirties or forties with Graves disease. Donor details come from another sample of the same person, matched by shared clones. The sequence links TRBV29-1 to TRBJ2-7, and 8 junction bases match TRBD1. The CDR3 loop reads CSVGLGTGNSHEQYF. The DNA sequence is given as TGCAGCGTTGGGCTCGGGACAGGAAACTCCCACGAGCAGTACTTC.